Following are 13 T cell receptor beta chains from one sample sequenced in a study of CD8 T cells in ankylosing spondylitis (dated by TCRdb to about 2017). Which antigens these TCRs recognize remains unknown. The library came from 5' RACE. The reads were generated on an Illumina HiSeq 2500. The raw public reads went through TCRdb reprocessing: fastp at Q25, MiXCR clone calling, in-frame beta chains kept. Merged by CDR3 protein, the rows form single entries marked with the most common genes and DNA. Counted in this sample were about 700,000 distinct CDR3 sequences; 15% to 20% of them appeared once. The top ten hold around 19% of the sample. On the study overall, not on this receptor specifically: Blood from ankylosing spondylitis patients appeared to be characterized by a TCR beta motif made up of under ten highly homologous amino acid variants.

Material for sequencing was blood, either unsorted or a sorted T cell fraction (not recorded which). These receptors were taken from a male donor with ankylosing spondylitis.

This clonotype was seen a few times. The chain joins TRBV20-1 to TRBJ2-1; 7 bases agree with TRBD2. Losses at the gene ends were 3 bases for V and 4 bases for J; bases not matched to a gene: 9. The CDR3 has 15 amino acids. Per germline, CDR1 DFQATT and CDR2 SNEGSKA (reference sequence). The CDR3 region is CSASESSGAYNEQFF. In DNA form, the CDR3 reads TGCAGTGCTAGTGAGTCGAGCGGGGCTTACAATGAGCAGTTCTTC.

The chain employs TRBV19 and TRBJ1-1; D is unclear. With 6 bases removed from V and 1 base from J, the gap between germline ends came to 15 bases. The CDR3 extends over 15 amino acids. Germline V CDR1 and CDR2: LNHDA, SQIVND (reference sequence). CDR3 nucleotide sequence: TGTGCCAGTAGGGCCAATTCCGGGAGGAACACTGAAGCTTTCTTT. This encodes CASRANSGRNTEAFF.

This chain links TRBV6-1 with TRBJ2-1; D perhaps matches TRBD2 (6 bases). Trimming pared 6 bases from V and 2 bases from J, leaving 14 bases between. Germline-derived CDR1 and CDR2 are MNHNS and SASEGT. This CDR3 comprises 15 residues. The CDR3 DNA is TGTGCCAGCAGGTTTCCCGGGACTCCCTACAATGAGCAGTTCTTC. Translating gives CASRFPGTPYNEQFF.

The DNA of the CDR3 is TGTGCCAGCAGCTCTTGGACAACTCCCGCGGGGGGCTACACCTTC. Translating gives CASSSWTTPAGGYTF. J is TRBJ1-2 and V is TRBV7-9; D might be TRBD1 (5 bases). The CDR3 runs 15 residues. Germline V gene sequence: CDR1 SEHNR, CDR2 FQNEAQ (reference sequence). The V end lost 4 bases, the J end lost 8 bases, and 20 bases lay between the germline ends.

The chain has TRBV27 and TRBJ2-1; D is uncertain. This CDR3 spans 13 amino acids. Germline V lookup: CDR1 MNHEY, CDR2 SMNVEV (reference sequence). V lost 3 bases to trimming and J lost 5 bases, with 8 bases between them. The CDR3 region is CASSFWADNEQFF. DNA of the CDR3: TGTGCCAGCAGTTTCTGGGCAGACAATGAGCAGTTCTTC.

CDR3 DNA sequence: TGTGCCAGTAGTCCAGGACACGGTCTATACGAGCAGTACTTC. Its translation: CASSPGHGLYEQYF. The chain recombines TRBV19 with TRBJ2-7, with D maybe TRBD1 (5 bases). V was clipped by 5 bases and J by 4 bases, with 15 bases between them. The CDR3 sequence is 14 residues long. Germline V gene lookup returns CDR1 LNHDA and CDR2 SQIVND (reference sequence).

The rearrangement links TRBV7-2 to TRBJ2-3, with 10 bases aligning to TRBD1. The germline V gene has CDR1 SGHTA and CDR2 FQGNSA. CDR3 length: 15 amino acids. Trimming took 7 bases from V and 2 from J; bases not matched to a gene: 6. The CDR3 loop reads CASNSGTGDTDTQYF. The CDR3 nucleotides read TGTGCCAGCAACTCCGGGACAGGGGACACAGATACGCAGTATTTT.

V and J are TRBV12-5 and TRBJ2-3, with 14 bases fitting TRBD2. Germline CDR1 is LGHNT and CDR2 is FRNRAP. The trim removed 2 bases at V and 2 bases at J, leaving 9 bases unmatched. The CDR3 has 19 residues. The CDR3 reads CASGLHLKTSGRDTDTQYF. CDR3 nucleotides: TGTGCTAGTGGTTTGCACCTTAAGACTAGCGGGAGGGACACAGATACGCAGTATTTT.

A few counts support this clonotype. V gene TRBV4-1 combines with J gene TRBJ2-3, with a weak D call TRBD2 (5 bases). The CDR3 totals 18 residues. Between the trimmed V and J ends, which lost 3 bases and 0 bases, there was a span of 19 bases. Germline-derived CDR1 and CDR2 are MGHRA and YSYEKL. CDR3 bases: TGCGCCAGCAGCCAGGATCTCCAAGACGGGATTAGCACAGATACGCAGTATTTT. Its translation: CASSQDLQDGISTDTQYF.

This clonotype has more than one count but fewer than ten. The chain is built from TRBV20-1 and TRBJ2-7; D unresolved. The CDR3 length is 11 residues. Germline V CDR1 and CDR2: DFQATT, SNEGSKA (reference sequence). The V gene lost 3 bases and the J gene lost 5 bases, with 8 bases spanning the gap. The CDR3 spells CSASPRDEQYF. The CDR3 nucleotides read TGCAGTGCTAGTCCGAGAGACGAGCAGTACTTC.

This clonotype was counted only a few times. The genes are TRBV4-3 and TRBJ1-1; tentatively, D is TRBD1 (5 bases). V lost 1 base to trimming and J lost 5 bases, with 14 bases between them. From germline, CDR1 is LGHNA and CDR2 YSLEER. The CDR3 runs to 15 residues. CDR3 nucleotides: TGCGCCAGCAGCCAAGCTTGGGGGTTTTGGACTGAAGCTTTCTTT. The encoded protein is CASSQAWGFWTEAFF.

This chain joins TRBV11-2 and TRBJ2-2, with D possibly matching TRBD1 (5 bases). The CDR3 totals 16 residues. V lost 5 bases and J 3 bases, leaving 16 bases between the germline ends. Per the germline V gene, CDR1 is SGHAT and CDR2 is FQNNGV. Written as DNA, the CDR3 is TGTGCCAGCAGCCAGACGGCCAGGGTTGACACCGGGGAGCTGTTTTTT. Protein product: CASSQTARVDTGELFF.

The CDR3 nucleotides are TGTGCCAGCAGCGCCGGGGACAGGGTTGGGCAGTTCTTC. This gives the protein CASSAGDRVGQFF. The gene calls are TRBV5-5 and TRBJ2-1; TRBD1 aligns across 9 bases. Germline-derived CDR1 and CDR2 are SGHKS and YYEKEE (reference sequence). The CDR3 consists of 13 residues. The trim removed 4 bases at V and 12 bases at J, leaving 8 bases unmatched.